This is a list of T cell receptor beta chains from one sample in a study of T cell changes during pregnancy in multiple sclerosis. The protocol was immunoSEQ multiplex PCR, while the TCRdb copy is restricted to in-frame clones and leaves out a portion. The sample carries about 49,000 clones, around 90% recorded once. The sequences come from peripheral blood, collected after pregnancy. The receptors were gathered from a female donor in good health, enrolled as a control in a pregnancy study. Each CDR3 is given with its conserved first and last residue. Each record gives: J gene, D gene, V gene, clone size, CDR3 DNA, CDR3 protein. The D gene is left open where the match is weak. Clone size appears in some rows only: once, few, many, or a class for an expanded clone.

J gene: TRBJ1-4; D gene: TRBD1; V gene: TRBV11-2; clone size: -; CDR3 DNA: TGTGCCAGCAGCTTCTCGGGACAGACAAATGAAAAACTGTTTTTT; CDR3 protein: CASSFSGQTNEKLFF
J gene: TRBJ1-1; D gene: TRBD1; V gene: TRBV5-4; clone size: -; CDR3 DNA: TGTGCCAGCAGCCCGACAGGGTTGGAGGCTGAAGCTTTCTTT; CDR3 protein: CASSPTGLEAEAFF
J gene: TRBJ1-5; D gene: -; V gene: TRBV28; clone size: -; CDR3 DNA: TGTGCCAGCAGTGGGAGGTTAGCTACTAGCAATCAGCCCCAGCATTTT; CDR3 protein: CASSGRLATSNQPQHF
J gene: TRBJ1-3; D gene: -; V gene: TRBV28; clone size: -; CDR3 DNA: TGTGCCAGCAGTTTCCCCGCAGGCCCCTCTGGAAACACCATATATTTT; CDR3 protein: CASSFPAGPSGNTIYF
J gene: TRBJ2-3; D gene: TRBD2; V gene: TRBV27; clone size: -; CDR3 DNA: TGTGCCAGCTGCCTAAGCGGGACTACCACAGATACGCAGTATTTT; CDR3 protein: CASCLSGTTTDTQYF
J gene: TRBJ1-5; D gene: -; V gene: TRBV28; clone size: -; CDR3 DNA: TGTGCCAGCAGTTTAGAGGGACAACTCAATCAGCCCCAGCATTTT; CDR3 protein: CASSLEGQLNQPQHF
J gene: TRBJ2-7; D gene: TRBD1; V gene: TRBV4-2; clone size: once; CDR3 DNA: TGTGCCAGCAGCCAAGTCGGACAGGGAAAAGGCTCCTACGAGCAGTACTTC; CDR3 protein: CASSQVGQGKGSYEQYF
J gene: TRBJ2-1; D gene: TRBD1; V gene: TRBV6-4; clone size: -; CDR3 DNA: TGTGCCAGCAGTGACTCCGGACAGGGGGGGAATGAGCAGTTCTTC; CDR3 protein: CASSDSGQGGNEQFF
J gene: TRBJ2-1; D gene: TRBD2; V gene: TRBV30; clone size: -; CDR3 DNA: TGTGCCTGGAGTGCCCTTAGCGGGATCCGTCAGTTCTTC; CDR3 protein: CAWSALSGIRQFF
J gene: TRBJ1-2; D gene: TRBD1; V gene: TRBV30; clone size: -; CDR3 DNA: TGTGCCTGGGACCCGGGGACAGGGGGCAGGATCACCTTC; CDR3 protein: CAWDPGTGGRITF
J gene: TRBJ1-6; D gene: -; V gene: TRBV7-2; clone size: few; CDR3 DNA: TGTGCCAGCAGCTTAGGGGCCGGAGGTTCACCCCTCCACTTT; CDR3 protein: CASSLGAGGSPLHF
J gene: TRBJ2-7; D gene: TRBD1; V gene: TRBV11-2; clone size: -; CDR3 DNA: TGTGCCAGCAGCTTAGAGGGGGACAGGGAACAGTACTTC; CDR3 protein: CASSLEGDREQYF
J gene: TRBJ2-3; D gene: -; V gene: TRBV15; clone size: -; CDR3 DNA: TGTGCCGCCGCCCCAGCGGCCCGCACAGATACGCAGTATTTT; CDR3 protein: CAAAPAARTDTQYF
J gene: TRBJ2-7; D gene: TRBD1; V gene: TRBV11-3; clone size: -; CDR3 DNA: TGTGCCAGCAGCCTGAGACAGGGGCACTACGAGCAGTACTTC; CDR3 protein: CASSLRQGHYEQYF
J gene: TRBJ2-2; D gene: TRBD1; V gene: TRBV6-1; clone size: -; CDR3 DNA: TGTGCCAGCGTGGTGATGACAGGGGGCACCGGGGAGCTGTTTTTT; CDR3 protein: CASVVMTGGTGELFF
J gene: TRBJ2-1; D gene: TRBD2; V gene: TRBV6-4; clone size: -; CDR3 DNA: TGTGCCAGCAGTGACACAGTGGCTAGCGGGGGGTCGGAGCAGTTCTTC; CDR3 protein: CASSDTVASGGSEQFF
J gene: TRBJ1-5; D gene: TRBD1; V gene: TRBV18; clone size: once; CDR3 DNA: TGTGCCAGCTCACCACCTAGGAGGACAGGGGACAATAGCAATCAGCCCCAGCATTTT; CDR3 protein: CASSPPRRTGDNSNQPQHF
J gene: TRBJ2-5; D gene: TRBD2; V gene: TRBV6-5; clone size: -; CDR3 DNA: TGTGCCAGCAGTTCCCTAGCGGGGGCTAGAGAGACCCAGTACTTC; CDR3 protein: CASSSLAGARETQYF
J gene: TRBJ2-1; D gene: -; V gene: TRBV19; clone size: -; CDR3 DNA: TGTGCCAGTAGTATAGGGCTAGCGAATAACAATGAGCAGTTCTTC; CDR3 protein: CASSIGLANNNEQFF
J gene: TRBJ2-6; D gene: TRBD2; V gene: TRBV10-3; clone size: -; CDR3 DNA: TGTGCCATCCGGGGGGGCTCTGGGGCCAACGTCCTGACTTTC; CDR3 protein: CAIRGGSGANVLTF
J gene: TRBJ2-7; D gene: -; V gene: TRBV4-1; clone size: -; CDR3 DNA: TGCGCCAGCAGCCACTTAACCCGGGACTTCTACGAGCAGTACTTC; CDR3 protein: CASSHLTRDFYEQYF
J gene: TRBJ2-5; D gene: TRBD2; V gene: TRBV5-4; clone size: -; CDR3 DNA: TGTGCCAGCAGCTTGGGACCGGGGGGGGCCGGGGAGACCCAGTACTTC; CDR3 protein: CASSLGPGGAGETQYF
J gene: TRBJ1-3; D gene: -; V gene: TRBV7-8; clone size: -; CDR3 DNA: TGTGCCAGCAGCTACCCGGGAGGAGCTGGAAACACCATATATTTT; CDR3 protein: CASSYPGGAGNTIYF
J gene: TRBJ2-7; D gene: TRBD1; V gene: TRBV2; clone size: -; CDR3 DNA: TGTGCCAGCACAATGACAGGGGGCGCCTACGAGCAGTACTTC; CDR3 protein: CASTMTGGAYEQYF
J gene: TRBJ2-1; D gene: TRBD1; V gene: TRBV28; clone size: -; CDR3 DNA: TGTGCCAGCAGTTCGACAGGGGGCCGATACAATGAGCAGTTCTTC; CDR3 protein: CASSSTGGRYNEQFF
J gene: TRBJ2-2; D gene: TRBD1; V gene: TRBV9; clone size: -; CDR3 DNA: TGTGCCAGCAGCGTGGGACAGGGCAACACCGGGGAGCTGTTTTTT; CDR3 protein: CASSVGQGNTGELFF
J gene: TRBJ2-2; D gene: TRBD2; V gene: TRBV19; clone size: -; CDR3 DNA: TGTGCCAGTAGTGTGGGAGGGCCCCGCACCGGGGAGCTGTTTTTT; CDR3 protein: CASSVGGPRTGELFF
J gene: TRBJ1-5; D gene: TRBD1; V gene: TRBV6-5; clone size: -; CDR3 DNA: TGTGCCAGCAGAGACAGGGGCAATCAGCCCCAGCATTTT; CDR3 protein: CASRDRGNQPQHF
J gene: TRBJ2-3; D gene: TRBD2; V gene: TRBV7-8; clone size: -; CDR3 DNA: TGTGCCAGCAGCTTACTAGCGGGGGCGAGCACAGATACGCAGTATTTT; CDR3 protein: CASSLLAGASTDTQYF
J gene: TRBJ1-2; D gene: -; V gene: TRBV9; clone size: few; CDR3 DNA: TGTGCCAGCAGCGTGACACCCGCTCGGGGTGGCTACACCTTC; CDR3 protein: CASSVTPARGGYTF
J gene: TRBJ2-7; D gene: TRBD1; V gene: TRBV7-6; clone size: -; CDR3 DNA: TGTGCCAGCAGCTTAGAACAGGGGTACGAGCAGTACTTC; CDR3 protein: CASSLEQGYEQYF
J gene: TRBJ2-3; D gene: -; V gene: TRBV5-1; clone size: -; CDR3 DNA: TGCGCCAGCAGCCCCTGGAGTAGCGAACCAGATACGCAGTATTTT; CDR3 protein: CASSPWSSEPDTQYF
J gene: TRBJ1-2; D gene: -; V gene: TRBV6-1; clone size: once; CDR3 DNA: TGTGCCACCAAATCTCTCGGGTCTGGCTATGGCTACACCTTC; CDR3 protein: CATKSLGSGYGYTF
J gene: TRBJ2-3; D gene: TRBD2; V gene: TRBV6-4; clone size: once; CDR3 DNA: TGTGCCAGCGCACCTAGCGGGGGGGGCGAAGATACGCAGTATTTT; CDR3 protein: CASAPSGGGEDTQYF
J gene: TRBJ1-1; D gene: -; V gene: TRBV2; clone size: -; CDR3 DNA: TGTGCCAGCAAAAACAGGGTCAACACTGAAGCTTTCTTT; CDR3 protein: CASKNRVNTEAFF
J gene: TRBJ1-6; D gene: TRBD1; V gene: TRBV2; clone size: -; CDR3 DNA: TGTGCCAGCAGTGAAGCGCTTTCAGGGGGAAGGTCACCCCTCCACTTT; CDR3 protein: CASSEALSGGRSPLHF
J gene: TRBJ2-7; D gene: -; V gene: TRBV5-1; clone size: -; CDR3 DNA: TGCGCCAGCAGCTTACCGGGACACGGGCTTTACGAGCAGTACTTC; CDR3 protein: CASSLPGHGLYEQYF
J gene: TRBJ1-2; D gene: -; V gene: TRBV20-1; clone size: -; CDR3 DNA: TGCAGTGCTAAGAACAGGGTTGGCTACACCTTC; CDR3 protein: CSAKNRVGYTF
J gene: TRBJ1-6; D gene: TRBD1; V gene: TRBV5-1; clone size: -; CDR3 DNA: TGCGCCAGCAGCGGGACAGGGGATTCACCCCTCCACTTT; CDR3 protein: CASSGTGDSPLHF
J gene: TRBJ1-1; D gene: -; V gene: TRBV2; clone size: -; CDR3 DNA: TGTGCCAGCAAGAGACAGGTTGAGACTGAAGCTTTCTTT; CDR3 protein: CASKRQVETEAFF
J gene: TRBJ2-7; D gene: -; V gene: TRBV6-1; clone size: -; CDR3 DNA: TGTGCCAGCAGTGAAGCCGAGGAGGCCTACGAGCAGTACTTC; CDR3 protein: CASSEAEEAYEQYF
J gene: TRBJ2-7; D gene: -; V gene: TRBV7-2; clone size: once; CDR3 DNA: TGTGCCAGCAGCTTACCGACTAGCTACGAGCAGTACTTC; CDR3 protein: CASSLPTSYEQYF
J gene: TRBJ1-6; D gene: -; V gene: TRBV27; clone size: -; CDR3 DNA: TGTGCCAGCAGAGTCAGCTCCTATAATTCACCCCTCCACTTT; CDR3 protein: CASRVSSYNSPLHF
J gene: TRBJ2-2; D gene: TRBD1; V gene: TRBV6-4; clone size: few; CDR3 DNA: TGTGCCAGCAGTGACTCGAAGACAGGGGATACCGGGGAGCTGTTTTTT; CDR3 protein: CASSDSKTGDTGELFF
J gene: TRBJ1-6; D gene: -; V gene: TRBV6-1; clone size: once; CDR3 DNA: TGTGCCAGCAGTGAATCCTCGGAGAATTCACCCCTCCACTTT; CDR3 protein: CASSESSENSPLHF
J gene: TRBJ1-2; D gene: TRBD1; V gene: TRBV5-1; clone size: -; CDR3 DNA: TGCGCCAGCAGCTTACAGGGGGCCGAATATGGCTACACCTTC; CDR3 protein: CASSLQGAEYGYTF
J gene: TRBJ2-7; D gene: TRBD2; V gene: TRBV29-1; clone size: -; CDR3 DNA: TGCAGCGTTGTTGAGCGGGGGGCCAGAGCCGAGCAGTACTTC; CDR3 protein: CSVVERGARAEQYF
J gene: TRBJ2-3; D gene: TRBD2; V gene: TRBV6-5; clone size: -; CDR3 DNA: TGTGCCAGCAGTTACGGGCTAGCGGGGATAACAGATACGCAGTATTTT; CDR3 protein: CASSYGLAGITDTQYF
J gene: TRBJ2-3; D gene: -; V gene: TRBV25-1; clone size: -; CDR3 DNA: TGTGCCAGCAGTGAATACGGCAAGGGGGTCACAGATACGCAGTATTTT; CDR3 protein: CASSEYGKGVTDTQYF
J gene: TRBJ2-1; D gene: -; V gene: TRBV25-1; clone size: -; CDR3 DNA: TGTGCCAGCAGTGAAACAGGGTCTTACAATGAGCAGTTCTTC; CDR3 protein: CASSETGSYNEQFF
J gene: TRBJ1-2; D gene: TRBD1; V gene: TRBV2; clone size: -; CDR3 DNA: TGTGCCAGCAGCCCCTCTTCCGGACAGGGGGAGATCTACACCTTC; CDR3 protein: CASSPSSGQGEIYTF
J gene: TRBJ2-6; D gene: TRBD1; V gene: TRBV4-1; clone size: -; CDR3 DNA: TGCGCCAGCAGCCGCGGACAGGCCTCCTCTGGGGCCAACGTCCTGACTTTC; CDR3 protein: CASSRGQASSGANVLTF
J gene: TRBJ2-3; D gene: TRBD2; V gene: TRBV5-6; clone size: -; CDR3 DNA: TGTGCCAGCAGCCTGAGAGTAGCGGGAGGCACAGATACGCAGTATTTT; CDR3 protein: CASSLRVAGGTDTQYF